These T cell receptor beta chains were read from a single sample in a study of shared clonotypes between healthy human individuals. Clones were sequenced by immunoSEQ multiplex PCR, and TCRdb holds only the in-frame ones, with some missing. This repertoire shows approximately 2.4 million clones, approximately 94% found once; its top ten account for around 0.13%. Sequenced material: naive CD4+ T cells sorted from blood. The receptors come from a man in his late teens or twenties in good health. CDR3s include the opening cysteine and the closing phenylalanine or tryptophan. Each record gives: clone size, J gene, D gene, V gene, CDR3 DNA, CDR3 protein. The D gene is left open where the match is weak. Clone size is stated in some rows and not others, as once, few, many or a class when expanded.

size: -
J: TRBJ2-1
D: TRBD2
V: TRBV9
DNA: TGTGCCAGCAGCGGCCTAGCGGGGGGGCCTTTTGAGCAGTTCTTC
CDR3: CASSGLAGGPFEQFF

size: -
J: TRBJ2-3
D: TRBD1
V: TRBV6-7
DNA: TGTGCCAGCAGCCCCGGGACAGTGGGAGATACGCAGTATTTT
CDR3: CASSPGTVGDTQYF

size: -
J: TRBJ1-2
D: -
V: TRBV4-1
DNA: TGCGCCAGCAGCCAAGACCGGGTAAATGGCTACACCTTC
CDR3: CASSQDRVNGYTF

size: -
J: TRBJ2-1
D: TRBD1
V: TRBV28
DNA: TGTGCCAGCAGTCCAGACAGGGGGGGCTACAATGAGCAGTTCTTC
CDR3: CASSPDRGGYNEQFF

size: -
J: TRBJ2-7
D: TRBD2
V: TRBV5-8
DNA: TGTGCCAGCAGCGATAAGCGGGACCTTCGGGACGAGCAGTACTTC
CDR3: CASSDKRDLRDEQYF

size: -
J: TRBJ1-2
D: TRBD1
V: TRBV6-6
DNA: TGTGCCAGCAGTTCGGGGGACAGCTATGGCTACACCTTC
CDR3: CASSSGDSYGYTF

size: -
J: TRBJ1-1
D: -
V: TRBV27
DNA: TGTGCCAGCAGTTCCGGGACCAACACTGAAGCTTTCTTT
CDR3: CASSSGTNTEAFF

size: -
J: TRBJ1-1
D: -
V: TRBV30
DNA: TGTGCCTGGTCTCTCGGCCCTGAAGCTTTCTTT
CDR3: CAWSLGPEAFF

size: once
J: TRBJ1-5
D: -
V: TRBV5-1
DNA: TGCGCCAGCAGCTTTGGAGAGAATCAGCCCCAGCATTTT
CDR3: CASSFGENQPQHF

size: -
J: TRBJ1-2
D: -
V: TRBV5-4
DNA: TGTGCCAGCAGCTTGCCACAAGCCTATGGCTACACCTTC
CDR3: CASSLPQAYGYTF

size: -
J: TRBJ2-5
D: -
V: TRBV5-1
DNA: TGCGCCAGCAGCGGATCGGGACAACCCACGACCCAGTACTTC
CDR3: CASSGSGQPTTQYF

size: -
J: TRBJ2-5
D: -
V: TRBV5-4
DNA: TGTGCCAGCAGCTCGGGACTTTGGGGGTACCAAGAGACCCAGTACTTC
CDR3: CASSSGLWGYQETQYF

size: few
J: TRBJ2-2
D: -
V: TRBV10-3
DNA: TGTGCCATCAGTGAAACCGGGGAGCTGTTTTTT
CDR3: CAISETGELFF

size: -
J: TRBJ2-2
D: -
V: TRBV30
DNA: TGTGCCTGGAGCGGGACACTGAACACCGGGGAGCTGTTTTTT
CDR3: CAWSGTLNTGELFF

size: -
J: TRBJ2-5
D: TRBD1
V: TRBV6-5
DNA: TGTGCCAGCACCTCGGACAGGCAAGAGACCCAGTACTTC
CDR3: CASTSDRQETQYF